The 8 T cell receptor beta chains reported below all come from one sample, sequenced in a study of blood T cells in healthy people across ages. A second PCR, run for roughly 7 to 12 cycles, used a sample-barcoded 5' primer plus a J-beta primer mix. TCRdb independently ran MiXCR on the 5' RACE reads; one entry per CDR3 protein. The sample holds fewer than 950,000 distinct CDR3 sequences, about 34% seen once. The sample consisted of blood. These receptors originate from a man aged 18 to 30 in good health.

The CDR3 protein is CASWVPTSGNTIYF. The CDR3, as DNA: TGTGCCAGTTGGGTGCCCACCTCTGGAAACACCATATATTTT. V and J are TRBV12-3 or TRBV12-4 and TRBJ1-3, with unresolved D. V was clipped by 9 bases and J by 0 bases, with 12 bases between them. The CDR3 sequence is 14 residues long.

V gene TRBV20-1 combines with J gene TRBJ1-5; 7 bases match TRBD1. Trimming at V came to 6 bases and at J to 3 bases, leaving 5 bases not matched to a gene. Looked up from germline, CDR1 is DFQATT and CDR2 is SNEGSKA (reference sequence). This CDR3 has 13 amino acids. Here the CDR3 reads CSAGTAINQPQHF. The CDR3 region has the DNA TGCAGTGCCGGGACAGCGATCAATCAGCCCCAGCATTTT.

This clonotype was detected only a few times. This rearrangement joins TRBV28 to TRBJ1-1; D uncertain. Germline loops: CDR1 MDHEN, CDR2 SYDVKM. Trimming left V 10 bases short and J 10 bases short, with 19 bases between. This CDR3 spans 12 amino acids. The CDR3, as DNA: TGTGCCACCGTCTACTATCCGATAGGAGCTTTCTTT. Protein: CATVYYPIGAFF.

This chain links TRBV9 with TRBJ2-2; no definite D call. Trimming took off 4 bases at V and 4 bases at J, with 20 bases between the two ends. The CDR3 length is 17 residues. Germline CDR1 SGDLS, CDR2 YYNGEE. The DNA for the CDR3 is TGTGCCAGCAGCCAAAAATTAAAAGGGATCTCCACCGGGGAGCTGTTTTTT. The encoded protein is CASSQKLKGISTGELFF.

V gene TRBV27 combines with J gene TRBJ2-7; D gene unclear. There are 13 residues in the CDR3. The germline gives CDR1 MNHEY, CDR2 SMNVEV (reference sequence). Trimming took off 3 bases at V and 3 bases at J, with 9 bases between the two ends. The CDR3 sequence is CASSFRSHYEQYF. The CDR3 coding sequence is TGTGCCAGCAGTTTTAGGTCCCACTACGAGCAGTACTTC.

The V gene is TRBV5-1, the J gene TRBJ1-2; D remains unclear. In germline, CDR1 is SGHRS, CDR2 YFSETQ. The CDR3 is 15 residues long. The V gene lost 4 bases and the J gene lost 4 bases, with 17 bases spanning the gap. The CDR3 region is CASSADPDSLYGYTF. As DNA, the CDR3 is TGCGCCAGCAGCGCGGACCCAGACTCCCTCTATGGCTACACCTTC.

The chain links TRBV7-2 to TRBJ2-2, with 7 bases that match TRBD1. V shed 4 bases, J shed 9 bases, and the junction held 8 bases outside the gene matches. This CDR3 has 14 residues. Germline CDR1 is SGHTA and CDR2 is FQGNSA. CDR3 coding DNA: TGTGCCAGCAGCTCCCCTCGAGGGGGCCGGGAGCTGTTTTTT. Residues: CASSSPRGGRELFF.

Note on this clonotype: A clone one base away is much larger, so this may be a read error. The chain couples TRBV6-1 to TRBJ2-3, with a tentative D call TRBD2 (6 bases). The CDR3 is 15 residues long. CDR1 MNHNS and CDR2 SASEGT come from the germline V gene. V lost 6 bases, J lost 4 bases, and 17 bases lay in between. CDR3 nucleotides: TGTGCCAGCAGGGAGGGGTTTAGCTCCCCAGATACGCAGTATTTT. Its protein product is CASREGFSSPDTQYF.